This TCR beta chain is from a study of Ad26.COV2.S vaccination and SARS-CoV-2 variants. There are 16 residues in the CDR3. Germline V gene data show CDR1 as MNHNS and CDR2 as SASEGT. After removal of 4 bases from V and 10 bases from J, the junction contained 14 bases not matched to a gene. Stated treatment: around 19 received Ad26.COV2.S at low or high dose, single or two shots; 5 received placebo; per-sample allocation not given. Vaccine and placebo recipients were sampled on day 63 after the first injection. Libraries were prepared by immunoSEQ multiplex PCR; TCRdb keeps only in-frame clonotypes and omits some of them. The repertoire includes about 680,000 clones, roughly 90% of them detected once, and over 1.3% sits in the top ten. The count of this clone is one.

This material consisted of peripheral blood, taken in a trial of Ad26.COV2.S vaccine versus placebo. The clonotype comes from a person between 18 and 60 years old who received the Ad26.COV2.S COVID-19 vaccine or a placebo. The chain combines TRBV6-1 with TRBJ2-3, with 10 bases aligning to TRBD2. The CDR3 region has the DNA TGTGCCAGCAGTGCCTCCGCGAAGCGGGGGGGCGGCGCGCAGTATTTT. Amino acid sequence: CASSASAKRGGGAQYF.